The clone carrying this TCR beta chain was found a few times. As yet, its antigen is unknown. V was clipped by 3 bases and J by 3 bases, with 16 bases between them. The CDR3 is 16 residues long. CDR1 and CDR2 (germline): SGHRS, YFSETQ. The data are from a study of T-cell reconstitution after alpha-beta-depleted transplantation in children. Study-wide results and caveats: Certain patients had high TCRbeta diversity at day 60, and it came from recipient T cells and thymic progenitors that survived. The study reportedly traced alpha-beta T cells about two months after transplant to several hundred expanded graft clones. Newly made T cells mostly supplied T-cell counts and diversity one year after transplant.

Unique molecular identifiers were built into the TCRbeta library. TCRdb ran MiXCR on the PCR reads and lists one entry per CDR3 protein. This table has roughly 790,000 distinct CDR3 sequences, 15% to 20% appearing once. This TCR derives from a male patient younger than 18 who had a stem cell transplant for acute lymphoblastic leukemia, so the T cells may come from the graft donor. This material consisted of PBMCs, mostly from graft donor cells, taken 360 days after TCRalphabeta/CD19-depleted stem cell transplant. The V call is TRBV5-1, the J call TRBJ2-1, with unresolved D. This CDR3 is CASSSKLERIYNEQFF. Written as DNA, the CDR3 is TGCGCCAGCAGCTCCAAACTTGAGAGAATCTACAATGAGCAGTTCTTC.